This T cell receptor beta chain was identified in a study of Graves' ophthalmopathy and Graves' hyperthyroidism. General study points: Blood also harbored most expanded thyroid clonotypes above 0.001 frequency.

The CDR3 is 14 residues long. V was clipped by 4 bases and J by 11 bases; unmatched bases: 10. Looked up from germline, CDR1 is SGDLS and CDR2 is YYNGEE. On this clonotype: Its antigen remains unidentified.

Amplification from RNA transcripts yielded the TCR beta CDR3 regions. The first round was an RT-PCR with HTBI primers, and the second round was a multiplex PCR. TCRdb reanalysed the multiplex PCR reads using MiXCR and keeps one entry per CDR3 protein. The sample lists some 750,000 distinct CDR3 sequences; roughly 40% were seen once. Out of around 9.5 ml of fresh peripheral blood, PBMCs were obtained. This TCR was recovered from an adult man with Graves' ophthalmopathy. The sample comprised peripheral blood. The chain couples TRBV9 to TRBJ1-1, with 11 bases matching TRBD1. This CDR3 reads CASSQLGGQGAAFF. The CDR3 region has the DNA TGTGCCAGCAGCCAGCTGGGAGGACAGGGGGCGGCTTTCTTT.